This passage covers 9 T cell receptor beta chains from one sample sequenced in a study of blood T cell repertoires in COVID-19. Data came from immunoSEQ multiplex PCR; TCRdb stores just in-frame clones and leaves some out. This table holds about 40,000 clones, just under 85% found once. The sequenced sample consisted of peripheral blood. These receptors all stem from a man in his fifties with active COVID-19.

This chain uses TRBV6-5 with TRBJ2-5; TRBD1 aligns across 8 bases. Trimming removed 0 bases from V and 4 bases from J; junction bases left unmatched: 7. CDR3 length: 16 residues. CDR1 and CDR2 from the germline V gene are MNHEY and SVGAGI. Here the CDR3 reads CASSYSGQGGRETQYF. The CDR3 DNA is TGTGCCAGCAGTTACTCCGGACAGGGAGGAAGAGAGACCCAGTACTTC.

V is TRBV28 and J is TRBJ1-4; TRBD1 aligns across 7 bases. CDR3 length equals 16 residues. Losses at the gene ends were 5 bases for V and 0 bases for J; bases not matched to a gene: 6. Germline values: CDR1 MDHEN, CDR2 SYDVKM. The CDR3 here is CASSTTGTATNEKLFF. The CDR3 bases are TGTGCCAGCAGTACGACCGGGACAGCAACTAATGAAAAACTGTTTTTT.

This chain uses TRBV11-2 with TRBJ2-5, with 7 nucleotides matching TRBD2. This CDR3 spans 15 amino acids. V dropped 6 bases and J dropped 2; count of bases not matched to a gene: 9. Germline CDR1 SGHAT, CDR2 FQNNGV. CDR3 residues: CASRTGGSQQETQYF. The CDR3 nucleotides read TGTGCCAGCAGAACGGGCGGGAGTCAGCAAGAGACCCAGTACTTC. The complete variable domain, with remaining parts taken from reference TRBV11-2 and TRBJ2-5, reads EAGVAQSPRYKIIEKRQSVAFWCNPISGHATLYWYQQILGQGPKLLIQFQNNGVVDDSQLPKDRFSAERLKGVDSTLKIQPAKLEDSAVYLCASRTGGSQQETQYFGPGTRLLVL.

The J gene is TRBJ2-2, the V gene TRBV24-1; D is perhaps TRBD1 (6 bases). Trimming took off 2 bases at V and 6 bases at J, with 12 bases between the two ends. The CDR3 loop spans 15 amino acids. Germline V gene sequence: CDR1 KGHDR, CDR2 SFDVKD. This CDR3 reads CATSDSRRGSGELFF. Here the CDR3 DNA reads TGTGCCACCAGTGATTCCAGAAGGGGGTCCGGGGAGCTGTTTTTT.

V usage is TRBV6-5 and J usage is TRBJ2-1; 7 bases align to TRBD1. CDR1 is MNHEY, CDR2 SVGAGI, per germline. V was pared by 6 bases and J by 0 bases, with 2 bases of the junction left unmatched. The CDR3 totals 14 residues. The CDR3: CASRDRSSYNEQFF. CDR3 nucleotide sequence: TGTGCCAGCAGGGACAGGAGCTCCTACAATGAGCAGTTCTTC.

This clone was recorded only once. The same CDR3 can be traced to other DNA sequences in this sample. The genes are TRBV7-3 and TRBJ2-1; 11 bases agree with TRBD2. Unmatched junction bases numbered 1, after V lost 4 bases and J lost 8 bases. Germline V gene data show CDR1 as SGHTA and CDR2 as FQGTGA. The CDR3 contains 13 residues. The CDR3 reads CASSSGLADEQFF. The CDR3 DNA reads TGTGCCAGCAGCTCGGGACTAGCGGATGAGCAGTTCTTC.

The rearrangement links TRBV2 to TRBJ1-6, with 11 bases aligning to TRBD1. Germline V gene lookup returns CDR1 SNHLY and CDR2 FYNNEI. The CDR3 spans 16 residues. J gave up 8 bases and V 3 bases, and 6 bases lay outside the gene matches. The CDR3 bases are TGTGCCAGCAGTGATGGGACAGGGGGAATGGATTCACCCCTCCACTTT. As protein: CASSDGTGGMDSPLHF.

This clone appeared a single time. This chain connects TRBV7-3 to TRBJ2-2, with D tentatively TRBD1 (6 bases). Trimming took off 5 bases at V and 4 bases at J, with 17 bases between the two ends. The CDR3 has 16 amino acids. Germline CDR1 SGHTA, CDR2 FQGTGA. This CDR3 reads CASSRMGAVSTGELFF. CDR3 sequence (DNA): TGTGCCAGCAGCCGCATGGGGGCCGTCAGCACCGGGGAGCTGTTTTTT.

The chain joins TRBV3-1 (or the pseudogene TRBV3-2) to TRBJ2-5; 7 bases align to TRBD1. With 2 bases clipped from V and 5 bases from J, the junction kept 8 bases outside the gene matches. Germline lookup yields CDR1 LGHDT and CDR2 YNNKEL (reference sequence). This CDR3 region has 15 residues. This chain's CDR3 is CASSQLSGRGETQYF. Written as DNA, the CDR3 is TGTGCCAGCAGCCAACTGTCAGGCAGGGGGGAGACCCAGTACTTC.